What follows describes a single T cell receptor beta chain. The data were taken from a study of blood T cell repertoires in COVID-19. Profiled with immunoSEQ multiplex PCR; TCRdb holds only in-frame clones, not every one. This sample has about 180,000 clones, with around 86% found just once. V was clipped by 6 bases and J by 3 bases, with 15 bases between them. The CDR3 has 14 amino acids. CDR1 SNHLY and CDR2 FYNNEI come from the germline V gene. Sequenced input: peripheral blood. V and J are TRBV2 and TRBJ2-7, with TRBD2 as a possible D gene (6 bases). This TCR was sampled from a young woman with active or convalescent COVID-19. The CDR3 region is CASRAGTSVYEQYF. The DNA of the CDR3 is TGTGCCAGCAGGGCCGGGACTTCGGTCTACGAGCAGTACTTC.